This T cell receptor beta chain stems from a study of vaccination effects on CD4 cells after COVID-19. Study background: Post-vaccine sampling occurred a median 72 days after the second dose.

Antigen-specific CD4+ T cell clonotypes were called by their expansion after viral peptide-pool culture in ViraFEST. Investigators separated out CD4+ T cells once approximately 9 days of culture had passed. Participants each got two BNT162b2 or mRNA-1273 vaccine doses. CDR1 is MNHEY and CDR2 is SVGAGI in the germline V gene. This CDR3 contains 14 residues. J gave up 7 bases and V 5 bases, and 8 bases lay outside the gene matches. The sample holds a few counts of this clone. The antigen remains unidentified. Here immunoSEQ multiplex PCR was the method, and the copy in TCRdb shows in-frame clones only, minus some. The sample contains fewer than 85,000 clones, approximately 76% of which appear only once.

The sample in question was CD4+ T cells from PBMCs cultured with HCoV-OC43 spike peptides, obtained after COVID-19 vaccination. As for subset: HCoV-OC43 spike overlapping peptide pool stimulation. This receptor was obtained from a human donor who received a COVID-19 vaccine. This sequence joins TRBV6-5 and TRBJ1-5, with 7 positions matching TRBD1. CDR3 loop: CASSHRDRQQPQHF. Written as DNA, the CDR3 is TGTGCCAGCAGTCACCGGGACAGACAGCAGCCCCAGCATTTT.